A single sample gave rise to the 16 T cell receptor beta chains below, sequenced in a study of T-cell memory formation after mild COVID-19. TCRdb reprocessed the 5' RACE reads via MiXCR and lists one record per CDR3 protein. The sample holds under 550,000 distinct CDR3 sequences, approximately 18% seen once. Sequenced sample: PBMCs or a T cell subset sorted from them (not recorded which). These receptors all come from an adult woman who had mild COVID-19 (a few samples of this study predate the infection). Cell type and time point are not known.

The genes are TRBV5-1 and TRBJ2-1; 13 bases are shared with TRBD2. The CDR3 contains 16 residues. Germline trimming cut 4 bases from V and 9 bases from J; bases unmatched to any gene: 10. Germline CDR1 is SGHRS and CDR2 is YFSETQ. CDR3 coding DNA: TGCGCCAGCAGCCGAACCTGGACTAGCGGGGGTGTTGAGCAGTTCTTC. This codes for CASSRTWTSGGVEQFF. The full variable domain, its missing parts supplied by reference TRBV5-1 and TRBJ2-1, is KAGVTQTPRYLIKTRGQQVTLSCSPISGHRSVSWYQQTPGQGLQFLFEYFSETQRNKGNFPGRFSGRQFSNSRSEMNVSTLELGDSALYLCASSRTWTSGGVEQFFGPGTRLTVL.

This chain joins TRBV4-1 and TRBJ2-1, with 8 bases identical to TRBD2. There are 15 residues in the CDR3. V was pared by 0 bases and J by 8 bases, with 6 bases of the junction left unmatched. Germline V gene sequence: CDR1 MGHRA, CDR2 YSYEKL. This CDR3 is CASSQDSGAGYEQFF. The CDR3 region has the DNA TGCGCCAGCAGCCAAGATAGCGGGGCGGGGTATGAGCAGTTCTTC.

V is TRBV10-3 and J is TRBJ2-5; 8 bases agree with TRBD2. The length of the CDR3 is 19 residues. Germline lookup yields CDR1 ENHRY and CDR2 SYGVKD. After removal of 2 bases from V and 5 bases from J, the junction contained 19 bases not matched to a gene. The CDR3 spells CAISEPREGGGPPTETQYF. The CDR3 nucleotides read TGTGCCATCAGTGAGCCTCGGGAGGGCGGGGGGCCACCTACGGAGACCCAGTACTTC.

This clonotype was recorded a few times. CDR3 bases: TGTGCCAGCAGCTCTAAAACAGGAACACCCTTGCGCGGTAAAGCTTTCTTT. This codes for CASSSKTGTPLRGKAFF. The chain carries TRBV3-1 and TRBJ1-1; tentative D call: TRBD1 (5 bases). Germline assignment: CDR1 LGHDT and CDR2 YNNKEL (reference sequence). V lost 5 bases and J lost 9, with 28 bases in between. The CDR3 has 17 amino acids.

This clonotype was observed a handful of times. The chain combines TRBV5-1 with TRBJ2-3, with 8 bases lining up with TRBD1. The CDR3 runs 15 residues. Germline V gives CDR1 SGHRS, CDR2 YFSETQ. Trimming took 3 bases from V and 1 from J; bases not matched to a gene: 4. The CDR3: CASSWTGSGTDTQYF. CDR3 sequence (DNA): TGCGCCAGCAGCTGGACAGGGAGTGGCACAGATACGCAGTATTTT.

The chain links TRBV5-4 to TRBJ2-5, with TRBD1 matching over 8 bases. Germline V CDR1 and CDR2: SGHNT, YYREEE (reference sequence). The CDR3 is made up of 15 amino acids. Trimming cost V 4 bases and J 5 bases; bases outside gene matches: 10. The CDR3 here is CASSPRQGQGETQYF. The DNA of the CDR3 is TGTGCCAGCAGCCCTAGACAGGGGCAGGGGGAGACCCAGTACTTC.

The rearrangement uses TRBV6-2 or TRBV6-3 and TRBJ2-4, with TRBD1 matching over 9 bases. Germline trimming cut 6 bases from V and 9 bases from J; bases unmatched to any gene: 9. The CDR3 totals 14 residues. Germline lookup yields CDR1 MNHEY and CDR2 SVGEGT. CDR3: CASSRAQGAGIQYF. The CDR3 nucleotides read TGTGCCAGCAGCCGCGCACAGGGGGCTGGCATTCAGTACTTC.

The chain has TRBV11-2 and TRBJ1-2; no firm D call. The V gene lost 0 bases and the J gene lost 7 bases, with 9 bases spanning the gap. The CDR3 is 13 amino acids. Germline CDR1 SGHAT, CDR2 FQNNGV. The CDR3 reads CASSLDGGSGYTF. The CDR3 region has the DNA TGTGCCAGCAGCTTAGACGGCGGGTCTGGCTACACCTTC.

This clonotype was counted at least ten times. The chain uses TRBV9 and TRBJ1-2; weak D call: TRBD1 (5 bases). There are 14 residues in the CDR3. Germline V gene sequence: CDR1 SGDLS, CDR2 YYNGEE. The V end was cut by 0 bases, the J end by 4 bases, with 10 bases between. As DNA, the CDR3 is TGTGCCAGCAGCGTAGCTTTGGACACCTATGGCTACACCTTC. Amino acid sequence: CASSVALDTYGYTF.

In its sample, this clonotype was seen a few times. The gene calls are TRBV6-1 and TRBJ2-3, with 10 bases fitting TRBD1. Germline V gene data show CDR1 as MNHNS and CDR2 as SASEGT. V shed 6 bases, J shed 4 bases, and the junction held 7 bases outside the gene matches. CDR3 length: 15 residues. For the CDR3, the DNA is TGTGCCAGCAGACGGGACAGGGGAGGAGCAGATACGCAGTATTTT. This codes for CASRRDRGGADTQYF.

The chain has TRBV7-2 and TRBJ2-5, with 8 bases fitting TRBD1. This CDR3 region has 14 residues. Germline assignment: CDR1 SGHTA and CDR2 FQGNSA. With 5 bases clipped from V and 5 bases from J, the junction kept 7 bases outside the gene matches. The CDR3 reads CASSRTGLGETQYF. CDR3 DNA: TGTGCCAGCAGCAGGACAGGGCTGGGGGAGACCCAGTACTTC.

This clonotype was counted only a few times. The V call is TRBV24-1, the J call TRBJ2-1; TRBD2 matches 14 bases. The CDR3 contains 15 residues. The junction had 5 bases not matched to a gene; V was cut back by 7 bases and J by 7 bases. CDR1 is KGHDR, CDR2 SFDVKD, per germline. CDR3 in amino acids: CATSRGTSGRNEQFF. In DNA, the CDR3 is TGTGCCACCAGCCGCGGGACTAGCGGGAGAAATGAGCAGTTCTTC.

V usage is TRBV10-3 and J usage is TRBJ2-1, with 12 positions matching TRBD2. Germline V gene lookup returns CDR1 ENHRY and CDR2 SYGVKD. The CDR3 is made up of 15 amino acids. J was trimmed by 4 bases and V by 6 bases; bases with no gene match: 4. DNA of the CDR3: TGTGCCATCAGGACTAGCGGGGGACCTTACAATGAGCAGTTCTTC. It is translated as CAIRTSGGPYNEQFF.

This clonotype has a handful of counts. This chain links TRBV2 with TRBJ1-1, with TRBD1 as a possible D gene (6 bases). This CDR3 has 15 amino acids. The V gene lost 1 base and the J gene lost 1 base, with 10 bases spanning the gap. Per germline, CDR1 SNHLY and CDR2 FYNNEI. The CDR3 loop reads CASSEGTGQNTEAFF. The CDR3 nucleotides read TGTGCCAGCAGTGAAGGGACGGGACAGAACACTGAAGCTTTCTTT.

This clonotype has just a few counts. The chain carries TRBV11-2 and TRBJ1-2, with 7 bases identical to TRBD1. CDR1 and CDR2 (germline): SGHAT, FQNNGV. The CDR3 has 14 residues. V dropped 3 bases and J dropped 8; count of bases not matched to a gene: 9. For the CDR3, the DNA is TGTGCCAGCAGCTTTTCCTTAGGACAGGCAGGCTACACCTTC. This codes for CASSFSLGQAGYTF.

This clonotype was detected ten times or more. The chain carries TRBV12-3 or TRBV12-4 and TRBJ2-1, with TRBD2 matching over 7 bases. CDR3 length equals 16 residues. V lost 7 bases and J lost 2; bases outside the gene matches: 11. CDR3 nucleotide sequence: TGTGCCAGCACTCTCGGCACTAGCGCGACCTACAATGAGCAGTTCTTC. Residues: CASTLGTSATYNEQFF.